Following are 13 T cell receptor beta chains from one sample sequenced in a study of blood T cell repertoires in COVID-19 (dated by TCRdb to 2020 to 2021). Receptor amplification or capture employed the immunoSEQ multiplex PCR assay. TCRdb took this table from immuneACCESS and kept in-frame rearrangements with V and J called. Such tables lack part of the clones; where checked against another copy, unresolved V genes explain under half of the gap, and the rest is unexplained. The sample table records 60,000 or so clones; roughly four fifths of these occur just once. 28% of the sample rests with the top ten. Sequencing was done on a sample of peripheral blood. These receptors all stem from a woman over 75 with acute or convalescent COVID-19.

The CDR3 DNA reads as TGTGCCAGCAGCTTAAGTCTAGCAAATGAGCAGTTCTTC. The encoded protein is CASSLSLANEQFF. This rearrangement joins TRBV11-2 to TRBJ2-1; D is perhaps TRBD2 (5 bases). The CDR3 covers 13 residues. V lost 2 bases, J lost 7 bases, and 9 bases lay in between. CDR1 SGHAT and CDR2 FQNNGV come from the germline V gene.

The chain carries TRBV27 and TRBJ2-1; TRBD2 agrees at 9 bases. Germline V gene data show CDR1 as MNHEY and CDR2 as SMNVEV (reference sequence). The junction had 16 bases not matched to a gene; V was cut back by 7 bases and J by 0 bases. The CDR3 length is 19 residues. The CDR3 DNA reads TGTGCCAGCATATATAGGGCTAGCGGGACCCCGAGCTCCTACAATGAGCAGTTCTTC. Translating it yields CASIYRASGTPSSYNEQFF.

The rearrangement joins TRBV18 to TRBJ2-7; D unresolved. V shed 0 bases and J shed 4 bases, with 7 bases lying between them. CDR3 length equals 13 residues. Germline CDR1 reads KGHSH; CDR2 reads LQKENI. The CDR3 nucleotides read TGTGCCAGCTCACCACCGGAGAGGTACGAGCAGTACTTC. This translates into CASSPPERYEQYF.

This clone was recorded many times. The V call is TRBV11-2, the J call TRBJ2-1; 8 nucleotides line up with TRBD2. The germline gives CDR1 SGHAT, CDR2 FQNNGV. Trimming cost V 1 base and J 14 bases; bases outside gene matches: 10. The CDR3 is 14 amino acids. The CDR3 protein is CASSLARGGTTEFF. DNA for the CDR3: TGTGCCAGCAGCTTAGCCCGGGGGGGGACAACGGAGTTCTTC.

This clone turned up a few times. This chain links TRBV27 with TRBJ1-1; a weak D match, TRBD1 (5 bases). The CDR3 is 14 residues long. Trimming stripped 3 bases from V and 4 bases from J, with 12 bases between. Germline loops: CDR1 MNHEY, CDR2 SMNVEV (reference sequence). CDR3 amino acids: CASSFGRVGTEAFF. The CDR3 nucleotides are TGTGCCAGCAGTTTTGGCAGGGTTGGCACTGAAGCTTTCTTT.

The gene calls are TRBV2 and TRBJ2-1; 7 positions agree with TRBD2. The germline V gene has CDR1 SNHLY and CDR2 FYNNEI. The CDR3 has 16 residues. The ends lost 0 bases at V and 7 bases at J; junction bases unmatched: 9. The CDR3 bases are TGTGCCAGCAGTGAAGCCGGCCAGCGGGGAAGGAATGAGCAGTTCTTC. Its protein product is CASSEAGQRGRNEQFF.

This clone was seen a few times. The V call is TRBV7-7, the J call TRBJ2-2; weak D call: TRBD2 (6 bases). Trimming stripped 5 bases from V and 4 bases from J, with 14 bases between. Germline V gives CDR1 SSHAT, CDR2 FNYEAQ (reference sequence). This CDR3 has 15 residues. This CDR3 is CASSPRSAGTGELFF. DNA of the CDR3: TGTGCCAGCAGCCCCCGATCAGCGGGCACCGGGGAGCTGTTTTTT.

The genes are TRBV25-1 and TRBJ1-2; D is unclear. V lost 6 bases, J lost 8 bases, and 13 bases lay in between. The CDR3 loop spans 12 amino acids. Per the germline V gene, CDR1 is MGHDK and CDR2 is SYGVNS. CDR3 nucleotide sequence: TGTGCCAGCAGCGTGGGCGTGGTCGGCTACACCTTC. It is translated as CASSVGVVGYTF.

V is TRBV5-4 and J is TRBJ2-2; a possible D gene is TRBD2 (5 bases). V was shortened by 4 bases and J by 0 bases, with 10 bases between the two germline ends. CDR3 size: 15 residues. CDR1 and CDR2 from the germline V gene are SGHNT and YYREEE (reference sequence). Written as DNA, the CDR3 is TGTGCCAGCAGCCCGACTAACTCGAACACCGGGGAGCTGTTTTTT. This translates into CASSPTNSNTGELFF.

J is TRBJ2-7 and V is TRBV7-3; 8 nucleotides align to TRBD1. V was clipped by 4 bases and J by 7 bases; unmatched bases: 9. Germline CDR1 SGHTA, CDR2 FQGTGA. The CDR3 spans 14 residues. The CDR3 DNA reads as TGTGCCAGCAGCTATCAGGGGGCCACGGGGGAGCAGTACTTC. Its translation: CASSYQGATGEQYF.

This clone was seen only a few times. The CDR3 reads CASSQPGMGGYTF. CDR3 nucleotide sequence: TGTGCCAGCAGCCAACCGGGGATGGGTGGCTACACCTTC. The chain uses TRBV3-1 (or the pseudogene TRBV3-2) and TRBJ1-2; D gene uncertain. Trimming took 2 bases from V and 7 from J, leaving 11 bases between them. Germline V gives CDR1 LGHDT, CDR2 YNNKEL (reference sequence). This CDR3 is built from 13 residues.

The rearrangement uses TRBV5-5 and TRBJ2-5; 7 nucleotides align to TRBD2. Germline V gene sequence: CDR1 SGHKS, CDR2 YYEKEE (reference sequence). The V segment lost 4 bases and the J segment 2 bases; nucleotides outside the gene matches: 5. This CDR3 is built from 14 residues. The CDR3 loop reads CASSRGEVQETQYF. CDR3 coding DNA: TGTGCCAGCAGCCGGGGGGAAGTGCAAGAGACCCAGTACTTC.

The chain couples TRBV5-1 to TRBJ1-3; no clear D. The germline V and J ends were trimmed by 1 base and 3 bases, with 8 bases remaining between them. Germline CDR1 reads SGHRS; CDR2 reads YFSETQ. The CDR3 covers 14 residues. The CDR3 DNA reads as TGCGCCAGCAGCTTGAACAGCCATGGAAACACCATATATTTT. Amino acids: CASSLNSHGNTIYF.